The 16 T cell receptor beta chains presented below share a single source sample, sequenced in a study of cytomegalovirus exposure and HLA in healthy donors. PCR involved 60 Vbeta and 13 Jbeta primers. Sequenced by immunoSEQ multiplex PCR; TCRdb stores in-frame clones only, minus some. The top ten clones hold over 2.5% of a sample with under 110,000 clones, about two thirds of them seen once. The specimen was PBMCs. These receptors all come from a female donor in good health and CMV-seronegative.

This chain joins TRBV14 and TRBJ2-7; 7 bases are a match to TRBD2. Germline V gene sequence: CDR1 SGHDN, CDR2 FVKESK. J was trimmed by 2 bases and V by 1 base; bases with no gene match: 8. CDR3 size: 16 residues. The CDR3 spells CASSQVWASGTYEQYF. The CDR3 DNA reads TGTGCCAGCAGCCAAGTATGGGCTAGCGGAACCTACGAGCAGTACTTC.

The chain has TRBV5-1 and TRBJ1-2, with a tentative D call TRBD1 (5 bases). Trimming took 5 bases from V and 0 from J, leaving 17 bases between them. The CDR3 sequence is 16 residues long. CDR1 SGHRS and CDR2 YFSETQ come from the germline V gene. CDR3 nucleotides: TGCGCCAGCAGTGGTGGGGCCGGAACGGCTAACTATGGCTACACCTTC. Its translation: CASSGGAGTANYGYTF.

The chain recombines TRBV10-2 with TRBJ1-1; D ambiguous. The CDR3 spans 14 residues. V was cut by 6 bases and J by 2 bases, with 13 bases left in between. CDR1 is WSHSY and CDR2 is SAAADI in the germline V gene. CDR3 DNA: TGCGCCAGCAGGCTTTCGGGTTACAACACTGAAGCTTTCTTT. This sequence encodes CASRLSGYNTEAFF.

The CDR3, as DNA: TGTGCCAGCAGCTTTGGGCGTACTAGCACAGATACGCAGTATTTT. Translation: CASSFGRTSTDTQYF. The chain carries TRBV7-6 and TRBJ2-3; D call uncertain. Germline V gene sequence: CDR1 SGHVS, CDR2 FNYEAQ. Between the trimmed V and J ends, which lost 3 bases and 0 bases, there was a span of 10 bases. This CDR3 is 15 amino acids long.

This clone was seen a handful of times. V usage is TRBV7-3 and J usage is TRBJ2-1, with D perhaps TRBD2 (5 bases). Per the germline V gene, CDR1 is SGHTA and CDR2 is FQGTGA. V gave up 2 bases and J gave up 7 bases, with 12 bases separating them. This CDR3 is built from 14 residues. CDR3 protein: CASSLAGVGNEQFF. CDR3 nucleotide sequence: TGTGCCAGCAGCTTAGCGGGTGTTGGGAATGAGCAGTTCTTC.

V gene TRBV15 combines with J gene TRBJ2-3; 8 positions agree with TRBD1. V lost 0 bases and J lost 4; bases outside the gene matches: 6. CDR3 length: 16 amino acids. Germline V CDR1 and CDR2: LNHNV, YYDKDF (reference sequence). CDR3 DNA sequence: TGTGCCACCAGCAGAGATGTGACAGGGGTCGCAGATACGCAGTATTTT. Protein: CATSRDVTGVADTQYF.

The J gene is TRBJ2-7, the V gene TRBV25-1, with TRBD2 matching over 12 bases. The length of the CDR3 is 14 residues. V shed 3 bases and J 9 bases; nucleotides not matched to a gene: 6. Germline values: CDR1 MGHDK, CDR2 SYGVNS. The CDR3: CASSEALAGGRQYF. The CDR3 coding sequence is TGTGCCAGCAGTGAGGCCCTAGCGGGAGGGCGGCAGTACTTC.

The chain joins TRBV30 to TRBJ2-1; the D is unclear. The germline V gene encodes CDR1 GTSNPN and CDR2 SVGIG (reference sequence). Trimming removed 4 bases from V and 9 bases from J, with 13 bases in between. This CDR3 region has 12 residues. This CDR3 reads CAWTPYSSEQFF. In DNA, the CDR3 is TGTGCCTGGACTCCCTACTCTAGTGAGCAGTTCTTC.

V gene TRBV7-2 combines with J gene TRBJ1-1; unclear D gene. This CDR3 has 15 residues. Per germline, CDR1 SGHTA and CDR2 FQGNSA. The V gene lost 1 base and the J gene lost 4 bases, with 13 bases spanning the gap. As DNA, the CDR3 is TGTGCCAGCAGCTTAGATCAGGCGGGGAGCACTGAAGCTTTCTTT. Translating gives CASSLDQAGSTEAFF.

This sequence joins TRBV7-9 and TRBJ2-7, with 7 bases that match TRBD2. J lost 7 bases, V lost 6 bases, and 9 bases had no gene match. The CDR3 covers 13 residues. Germline lookup yields CDR1 SEHNR and CDR2 FQNEAQ (reference sequence). The DNA for the CDR3 is TGTGCCAGCAGTTTTAGTAGGGGAGGGGAGCAGTACTTC. It translates to CASSFSRGGEQYF.

This clone came up a few times. The rearrangement joins TRBV7-8 to TRBJ2-1; D possibly corresponds to TRBD1 (11 bases). CDR3 size: 22 residues. Trimming removed 5 bases at V and 4 bases at J, with 36 bases between. Looked up from germline, CDR1 is SGHVS and CDR2 is FQNEAQ. The CDR3 DNA reads as TGTGCCAGCAGCCAGACCTTCCCGGGACAGGGGGATGGACTAGCGGTGTACAATGAGCAGTTCTTC. It translates to CASSQTFPGQGDGLAVYNEQFF.

The chain recombines TRBV19 with TRBJ2-7; 9 bases are shared with TRBD2. Per germline, CDR1 LNHDA and CDR2 SQIVND (reference sequence). Germline trimming cut 10 bases from V and 1 base from J; bases unmatched to any gene: 8. The CDR3 totals 14 residues. The CDR3 DNA sequence: TGTGCCACCACCGCGGGGGGGGGTTCCTACGAGCAGTACTTC. Translated, it gives CATTAGGGSYEQYF.

This chain joins TRBV30 and TRBJ1-6, with 7 bases matching TRBD1. V was clipped by 4 bases and J by 0 bases; unmatched bases: 18. This CDR3 is 20 amino acids long. Germline V gives CDR1 GTSNPN, CDR2 SVGIG (reference sequence). CDR3 bases: TGTGCCTGGAAGGCCCGGACAGGAAGAGACCCAAGCTCCTATAATTCACCCCTCCACTTT. Protein product: CAWKARTGRDPSSYNSPLHF.

This clone was seen a few times. The CDR3 protein is CASSVGRWVAADTQYF. The CDR3 DNA follows: TGTGCCAGTAGTGTCGGTCGTTGGGTTGCGGCAGATACGCAGTATTTT. The chain uses TRBV19 and TRBJ2-3; D unclear. Germline CDR1 and CDR2: LNHDA and SQIVND (reference sequence). CDR3 length: 16 amino acids. V shed 5 bases and J shed 4 bases, with 19 bases lying between them. Combining the CDR3 with reference TRBV19 and TRBJ2-3 gives the whole variable domain DGGITQSPKYLFRKEGQNVTLSCEQNLNHDAMYWYRQDPGQGLRLIYYSQIVNDFQKGDIAEGYSVSREKKESFPLTVTSAQKNPTAFYLCASSVGRWVAADTQYFGPGTRLTVL.

The rearrangement uses TRBV6-6 and TRBJ2-7; tentative D call: TRBD2 (5 bases). V gave up 0 bases and J gave up 6 bases, with 12 bases separating them. CDR1 is MNHNY, CDR2 SVGAGI, per germline (reference sequence). The CDR3 has 14 residues. CDR3 nucleotides: TGTGCCAGCAGTTACTCTACCCTAGCTTCCGAGCAGTACTTC. The encoded protein is CASSYSTLASEQYF.

This clone was detected once. Other DNA sequences in the same sample also yield this CDR3. The V and J genes are TRBV4-3 and TRBJ2-5, with TRBD1 identical over 10 bases. From germline, CDR1 is LGHNA and CDR2 YSLEER. CDR3 length equals 15 residues. V shed 6 bases and J 2 bases; nucleotides not matched to a gene: 6. The chain's CDR3 is CASRHPDRGQETQYF. The CDR3 DNA follows: TGCGCCAGCAGGCATCCGGACAGGGGGCAAGAGACCCAGTACTTC.